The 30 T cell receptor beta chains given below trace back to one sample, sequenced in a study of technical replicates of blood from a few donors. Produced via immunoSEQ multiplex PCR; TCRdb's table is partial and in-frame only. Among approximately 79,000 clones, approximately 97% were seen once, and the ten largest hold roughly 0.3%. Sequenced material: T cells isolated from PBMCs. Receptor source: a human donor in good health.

CDR3: CASSEGLAASYNEQFF. CDR3 bases: TGTGCCAGCAGTGAAGGACTAGCGGCCTCCTACAATGAGCAGTTCTTC. The chain joins TRBV9 to TRBJ2-1; 10 positions match TRBD2. This CDR3 contains 16 residues. The V gene's germline CDR1 is SGDLS and CDR2 YYNGEE. With 5 bases clipped from V and 0 bases from J, the junction kept 5 bases outside the gene matches.

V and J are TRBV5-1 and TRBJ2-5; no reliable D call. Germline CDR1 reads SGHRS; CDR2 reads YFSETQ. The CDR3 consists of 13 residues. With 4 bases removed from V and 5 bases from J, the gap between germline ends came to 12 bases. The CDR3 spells CASSRAPEETQYF. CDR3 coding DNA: TGCGCCAGCAGCCGTGCACCCGAGGAGACCCAGTACTTC.

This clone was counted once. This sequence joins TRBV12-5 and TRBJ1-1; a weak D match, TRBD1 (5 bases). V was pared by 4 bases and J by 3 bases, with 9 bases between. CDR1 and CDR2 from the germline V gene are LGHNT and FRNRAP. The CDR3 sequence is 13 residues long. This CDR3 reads CASGYRLDTEAFF. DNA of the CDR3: TGTGCTAGTGGTTACAGGCTCGACACTGAAGCTTTCTTT.

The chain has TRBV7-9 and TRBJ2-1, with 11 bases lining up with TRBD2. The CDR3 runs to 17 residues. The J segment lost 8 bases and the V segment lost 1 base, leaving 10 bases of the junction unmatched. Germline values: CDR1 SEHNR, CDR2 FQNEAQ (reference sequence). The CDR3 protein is CASSLVLAGGIVDEQFF. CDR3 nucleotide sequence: TGTGCCAGCAGCTTAGTTCTAGCGGGAGGTATTGTGGATGAGCAGTTCTTC.

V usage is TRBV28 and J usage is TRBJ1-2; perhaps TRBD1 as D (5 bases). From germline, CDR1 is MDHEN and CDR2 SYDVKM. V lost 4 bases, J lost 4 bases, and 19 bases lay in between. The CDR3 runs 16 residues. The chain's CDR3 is CASSYPGHKALYGYTF. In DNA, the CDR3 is TGTGCCAGCAGTTATCCAGGACACAAAGCCCTCTATGGCTACACCTTC.

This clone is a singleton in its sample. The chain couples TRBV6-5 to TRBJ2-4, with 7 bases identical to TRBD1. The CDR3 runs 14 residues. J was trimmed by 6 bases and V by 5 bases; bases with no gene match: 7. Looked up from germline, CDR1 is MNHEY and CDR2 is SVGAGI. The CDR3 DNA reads TGTGCCAGCAGTATGACAGGGTCGGGAAACATTCAGTACTTC. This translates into CASSMTGSGNIQYF.

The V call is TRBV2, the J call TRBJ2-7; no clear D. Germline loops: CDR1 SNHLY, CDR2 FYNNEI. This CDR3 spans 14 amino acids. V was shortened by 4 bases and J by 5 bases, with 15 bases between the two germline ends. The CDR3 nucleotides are TGTGCCAGCAGTGCTGTCTTAAAAACGGACGAGCAGTACTTC. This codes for CASSAVLKTDEQYF.

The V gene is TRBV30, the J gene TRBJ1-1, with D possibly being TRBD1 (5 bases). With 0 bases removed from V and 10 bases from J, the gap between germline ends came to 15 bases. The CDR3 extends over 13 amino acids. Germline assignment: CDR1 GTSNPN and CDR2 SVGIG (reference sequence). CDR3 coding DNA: TGTGCCTGGAGTGTACTTGGGGCCCGTGGAGCTTTCTTT. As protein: CAWSVLGARGAFF.

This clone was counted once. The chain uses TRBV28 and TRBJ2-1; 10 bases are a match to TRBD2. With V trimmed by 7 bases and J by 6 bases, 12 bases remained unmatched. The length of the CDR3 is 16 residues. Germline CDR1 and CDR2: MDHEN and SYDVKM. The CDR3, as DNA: TGTGCCAGCACGGACCCCGGGGGACTAGCGATCAATGAGCAGTTCTTC. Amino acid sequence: CASTDPGGLAINEQFF.

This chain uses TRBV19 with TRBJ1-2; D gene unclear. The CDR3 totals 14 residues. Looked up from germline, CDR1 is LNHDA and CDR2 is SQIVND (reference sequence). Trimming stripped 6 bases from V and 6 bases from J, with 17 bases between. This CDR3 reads CASRADRGSDGYTF. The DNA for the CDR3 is TGTGCCAGTAGGGCAGATAGAGGATCCGATGGCTACACCTTC.

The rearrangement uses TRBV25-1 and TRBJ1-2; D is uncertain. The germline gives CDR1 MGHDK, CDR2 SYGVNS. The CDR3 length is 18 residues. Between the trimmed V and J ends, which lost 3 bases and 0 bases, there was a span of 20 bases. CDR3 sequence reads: CASSENAVLIKANYGYTF. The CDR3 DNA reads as TGTGCCAGCAGTGAGAACGCGGTCTTGATAAAAGCTAACTATGGCTACACCTTC.

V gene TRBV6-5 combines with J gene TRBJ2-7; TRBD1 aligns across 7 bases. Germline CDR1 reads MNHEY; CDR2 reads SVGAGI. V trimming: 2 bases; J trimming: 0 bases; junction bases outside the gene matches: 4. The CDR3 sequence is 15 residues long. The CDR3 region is CASSYNRDSSYEQYF. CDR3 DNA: TGTGCCAGCAGTTACAACCGGGACAGCTCCTACGAGCAGTACTTC.

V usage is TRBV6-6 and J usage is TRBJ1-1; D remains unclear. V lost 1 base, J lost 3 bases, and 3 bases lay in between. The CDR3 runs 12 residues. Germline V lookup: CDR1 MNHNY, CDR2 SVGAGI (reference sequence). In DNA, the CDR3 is TGTGCCAGCAGTTACTTATACACTGAAGCTTTCTTT. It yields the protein CASSYLYTEAFF.

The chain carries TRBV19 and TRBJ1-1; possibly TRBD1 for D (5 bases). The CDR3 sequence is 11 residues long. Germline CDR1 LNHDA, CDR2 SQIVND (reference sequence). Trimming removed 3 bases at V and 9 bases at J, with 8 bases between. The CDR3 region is CASSMWTQAFF. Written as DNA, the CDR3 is TGTGCCAGTAGTATGTGGACACAAGCTTTCTTT.

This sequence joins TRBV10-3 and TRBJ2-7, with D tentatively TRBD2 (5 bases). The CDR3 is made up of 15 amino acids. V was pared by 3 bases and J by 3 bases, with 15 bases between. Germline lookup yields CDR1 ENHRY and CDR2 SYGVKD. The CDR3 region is CAISDLDSRGYEQYF. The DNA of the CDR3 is TGTGCCATCAGTGACTTGGACTCGAGAGGCTACGAGCAGTACTTC.

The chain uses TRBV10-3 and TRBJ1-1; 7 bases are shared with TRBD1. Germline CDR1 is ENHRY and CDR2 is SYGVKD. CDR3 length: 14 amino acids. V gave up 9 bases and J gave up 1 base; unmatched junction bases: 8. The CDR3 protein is CAIKGRGENTEAFF. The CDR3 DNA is TGTGCCATTAAAGGCAGGGGGGAGAACACTGAAGCTTTCTTT.

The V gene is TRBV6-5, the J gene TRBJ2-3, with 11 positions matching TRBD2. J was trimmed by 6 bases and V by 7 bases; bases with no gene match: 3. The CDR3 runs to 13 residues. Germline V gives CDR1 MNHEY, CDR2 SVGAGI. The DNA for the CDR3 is TGTGCCAGCACCCGACTAGCGGGGGATACGCAGTATTTT. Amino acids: CASTRLAGDTQYF.

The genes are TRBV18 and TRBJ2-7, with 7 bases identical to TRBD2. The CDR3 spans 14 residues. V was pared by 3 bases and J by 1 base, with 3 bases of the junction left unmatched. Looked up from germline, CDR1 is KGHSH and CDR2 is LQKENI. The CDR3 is CASSPRDYSYEQYF. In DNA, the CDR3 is TGTGCCAGCTCACCCCGGGACTATTCCTACGAGCAGTACTTC.

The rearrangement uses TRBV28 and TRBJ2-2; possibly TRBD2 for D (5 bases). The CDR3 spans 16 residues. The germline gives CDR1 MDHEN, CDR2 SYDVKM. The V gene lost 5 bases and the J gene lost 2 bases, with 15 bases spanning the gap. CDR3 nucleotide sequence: TGTGCCAGCAGTGCCGCCGGACTCTCTAACACCGGGGAGCTGTTTTTT. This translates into CASSAAGLSNTGELFF. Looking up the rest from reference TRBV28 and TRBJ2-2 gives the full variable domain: DVKVTQSSRYLVKRTGEKVFLECVQDMDHENMFWYRQDPGLGLRLIYFSYDVKMKEKGDIPEGYSVSREKKERFSLILESASTNQTSMYLCASSAAGLSNTGELFFGEGSRLTVL.

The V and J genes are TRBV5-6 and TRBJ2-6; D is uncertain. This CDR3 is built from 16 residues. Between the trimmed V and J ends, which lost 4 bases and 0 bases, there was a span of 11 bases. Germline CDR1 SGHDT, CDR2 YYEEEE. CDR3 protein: CASSIYEYSGANVLTF. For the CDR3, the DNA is TGTGCCAGCAGCATATACGAGTACTCTGGGGCCAACGTCCTGACTTTC.

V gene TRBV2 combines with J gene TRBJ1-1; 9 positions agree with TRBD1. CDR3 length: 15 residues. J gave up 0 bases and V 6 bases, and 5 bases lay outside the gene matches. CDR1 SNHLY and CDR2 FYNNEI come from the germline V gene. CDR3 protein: CASRGTGRLNTEAFF. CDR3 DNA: TGTGCCAGCAGGGGGACAGGGCGACTGAACACTGAAGCTTTCTTT. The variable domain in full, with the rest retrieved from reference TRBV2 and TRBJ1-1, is EPEVTQTPSHQVTQMGQEVILRCVPISNHLYFYWYRQILGQKVEFLVSFYNNEISEKSEIFDDQFSVERPDGSNFTLKIRSTKLEDSAMYFCASRGTGRLNTEAFFGQGTRLTVV.

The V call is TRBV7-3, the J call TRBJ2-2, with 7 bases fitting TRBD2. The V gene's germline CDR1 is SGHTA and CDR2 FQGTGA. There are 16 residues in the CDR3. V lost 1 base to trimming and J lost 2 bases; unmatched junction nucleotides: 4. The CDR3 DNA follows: TGTGCCAGCAGCTTAAAGCTAGCGGCTAACACCGGGGAGCTGTTTTTT. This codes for CASSLKLAANTGELFF.

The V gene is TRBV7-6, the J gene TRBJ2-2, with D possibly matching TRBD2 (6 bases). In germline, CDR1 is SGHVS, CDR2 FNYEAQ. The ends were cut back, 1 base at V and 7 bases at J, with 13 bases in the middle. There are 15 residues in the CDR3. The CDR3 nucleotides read TGTGCCAGCAGCTTAGACGGGAGCTTTCGCGGGGAGCTGTTTTTT. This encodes CASSLDGSFRGELFF.

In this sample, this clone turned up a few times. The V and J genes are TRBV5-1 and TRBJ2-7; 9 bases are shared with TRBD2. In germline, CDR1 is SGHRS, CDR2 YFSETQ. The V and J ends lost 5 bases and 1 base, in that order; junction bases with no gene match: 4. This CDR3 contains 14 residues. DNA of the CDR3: TGCGCCAGCAGTGTTACTAGCGGGTCCTACGAGCAGTACTTC. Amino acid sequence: CASSVTSGSYEQYF.

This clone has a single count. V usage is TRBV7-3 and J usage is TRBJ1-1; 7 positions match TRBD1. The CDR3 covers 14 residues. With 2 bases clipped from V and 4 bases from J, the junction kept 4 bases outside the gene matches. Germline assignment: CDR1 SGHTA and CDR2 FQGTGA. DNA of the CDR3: TGTGCCAGCAGCTTAGAGGGGGCAGTCACTGAAGCTTTCTTT. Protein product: CASSLEGAVTEAFF.

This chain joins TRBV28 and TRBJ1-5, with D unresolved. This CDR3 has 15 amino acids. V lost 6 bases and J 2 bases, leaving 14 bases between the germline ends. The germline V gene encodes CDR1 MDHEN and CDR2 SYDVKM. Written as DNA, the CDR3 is TGTGCCAGCAGCATTAGCGGATGGGGCAATCAGCCCCAGCATTTT. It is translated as CASSISGWGNQPQHF.

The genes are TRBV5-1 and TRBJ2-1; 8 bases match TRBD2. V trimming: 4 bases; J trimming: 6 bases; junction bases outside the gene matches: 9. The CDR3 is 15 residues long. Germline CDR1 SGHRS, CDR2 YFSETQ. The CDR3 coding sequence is TGCGCCAGCAGCCTAACTAGCGGACTAAGCAATGAGCAGTTCTTC. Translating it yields CASSLTSGLSNEQFF.

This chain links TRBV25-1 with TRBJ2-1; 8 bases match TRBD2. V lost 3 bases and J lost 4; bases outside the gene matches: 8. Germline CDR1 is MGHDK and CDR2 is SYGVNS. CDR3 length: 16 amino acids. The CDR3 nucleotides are TGTGCCAGCAGTGATACGGCTAGCGGGCCGTACAATGAGCAGTTCTTC. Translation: CASSDTASGPYNEQFF. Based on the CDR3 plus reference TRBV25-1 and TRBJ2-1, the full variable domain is EADIYQTPRYLVIGTGKKITLECSQTMGHDKMYWYQQDPGMELHLIHYSYGVNSTEKGDLSSESTVSRIRTEHFPLTLESARPSHTSQYLCASSDTASGPYNEQFFGPGTRLTVL.

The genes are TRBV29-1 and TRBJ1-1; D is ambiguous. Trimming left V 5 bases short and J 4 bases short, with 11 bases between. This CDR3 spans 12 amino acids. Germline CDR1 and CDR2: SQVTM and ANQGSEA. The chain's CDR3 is CSVSVTGTEAFF. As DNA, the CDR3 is TGCAGCGTTTCAGTGACGGGCACTGAAGCTTTCTTT.

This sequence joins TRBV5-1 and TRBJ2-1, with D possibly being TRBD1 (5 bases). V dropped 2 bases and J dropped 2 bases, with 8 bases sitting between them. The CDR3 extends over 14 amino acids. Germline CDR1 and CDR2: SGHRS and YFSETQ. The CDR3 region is CASSFRDTYNEQFF. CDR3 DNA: TGCGCCAGCAGCTTCAGGGATACCTACAATGAGCAGTTCTTC.